Here is one T cell receptor (beta chain) with its context. As yet, its antigen is unknown. The source of the sample is a study of cytotoxic CD8 clonotypes in ibrutinib-treated CLL. Germline V gene sequence: CDR1 MGHRA, CDR2 YSYEKL. Trimming took 0 bases from V and 4 from J, leaving 10 bases between them. The CDR3 loop spans 15 amino acids. Study-wide points: For progressing versus sustained-remission patients, sampling times were not the same. Public clonotypes were rare and shrank or held steady on treatment. A rise in clonality was seen at ibrutinib response, and a fall back toward baseline was seen at progression.

Produced via immunoSEQ multiplex PCR; TCRdb's table is partial and in-frame only. The sample has about 130,000 clones, over 75% seen once. TCR beta library input comprised approximately 1.9 micrograms of genomic DNA from cryopreserved PBMCs. The specimen was PBMCs, collected after 24 months of ibrutinib treatment. This TCR was sampled from a human donor with chronic lymphocytic leukemia. This sequence joins TRBV4-1 and TRBJ2-1; D is ambiguous. The CDR3 region is CASSQEVSVYNEQFF. CDR3 nucleotides: TGCGCCAGCAGCCAAGAAGTGAGCGTGTACAATGAGCAGTTCTTC.